Listed here is a single T cell receptor beta chain. What it binds is not known. The sample belongs to a study of OX40 agonist ivuxolimab in advanced cancers. Study in general: The patients' treatment was ivuxolimab, an agonistic anti-OX40 (CD134) antibody. Overall study findings and caveats: Antigen targets of the expanded peripheral T cells went undetermined. Compared with CD4+, CD8+ T cells on average had more expanded clones.

This table comes from immunoSEQ multiplex PCR, and its TCRdb copy is limited to in-frame clones, with some not included. The sample consists of fewer than 70,000 clones, approximately 86% of them appearing once. The material sequenced was CD4+ or CD8+ T cells sorted from blood, taken in a trial of the OX40 agonist ivuxolimab. The sequence was obtained from an adult with an advanced solid tumor such as melanoma, head and neck, liver or kidney cancer.

The CDR3 protein is CASSQEMAYSGANVLTF. The DNA of the CDR3 is TGTGCCAGCAGCCAAGAGATGGCATATTCTGGGGCCAACGTCCTGACTTTC. The chain has TRBV14 and TRBJ2-6; D ambiguous. V lost 0 bases and J lost 1, with 10 bases in between. Germline V gene sequence: CDR1 SGHDN, CDR2 FVKESK. The CDR3 totals 17 residues.